This T cell receptor beta chain was obtained from a study of CD8+ T cells in alopecia areata. RNA, once extracted, was reverse transcribed into cDNA for use as the sequencing template. TCRdb's copy holds only in-frame clones and misses some; the assay was immunoSEQ multiplex PCR. The sample consists of 200,000 or so clones, roughly 50% of them appearing once. CDR3 length equals 15 residues. Germline V gives CDR1 MGHRA, CDR2 YSYEKL. Trimming removed 1 base at V and 5 bases at J, with 14 bases between. Treatment indicated: oral pan-JAK inhibitor, 5-10 mg twice daily. The material was CD4+ T cells sorted from blood, obtained at week 24, from a patient treated with tofacitinib. The rearrangement uses TRBV4-1 and TRBJ2-5; D may be TRBD2 (6 bases). The clonotype originates from a human donor with alopecia areata. CDR3 DNA: TGCGCCAGCAGCCAAGGCGGGGCAAATCGGGAGACCCAGTACTTC. Its translation: CASSQGGANRETQYF.